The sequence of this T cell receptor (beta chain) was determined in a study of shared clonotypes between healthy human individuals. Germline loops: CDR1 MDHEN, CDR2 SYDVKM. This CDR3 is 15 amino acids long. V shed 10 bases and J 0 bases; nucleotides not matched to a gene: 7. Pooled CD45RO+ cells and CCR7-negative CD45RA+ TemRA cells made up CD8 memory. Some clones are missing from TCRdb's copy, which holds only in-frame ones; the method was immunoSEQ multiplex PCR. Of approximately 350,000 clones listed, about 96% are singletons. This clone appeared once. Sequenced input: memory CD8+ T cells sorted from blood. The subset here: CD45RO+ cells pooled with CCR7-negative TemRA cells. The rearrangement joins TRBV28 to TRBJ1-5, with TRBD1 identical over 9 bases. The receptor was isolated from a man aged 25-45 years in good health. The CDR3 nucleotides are TGTGCCACCTTGGGACAGGGTAATAGCAATCAGCCCCAGCATTTT. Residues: CATLGQGNSNQPQHF.